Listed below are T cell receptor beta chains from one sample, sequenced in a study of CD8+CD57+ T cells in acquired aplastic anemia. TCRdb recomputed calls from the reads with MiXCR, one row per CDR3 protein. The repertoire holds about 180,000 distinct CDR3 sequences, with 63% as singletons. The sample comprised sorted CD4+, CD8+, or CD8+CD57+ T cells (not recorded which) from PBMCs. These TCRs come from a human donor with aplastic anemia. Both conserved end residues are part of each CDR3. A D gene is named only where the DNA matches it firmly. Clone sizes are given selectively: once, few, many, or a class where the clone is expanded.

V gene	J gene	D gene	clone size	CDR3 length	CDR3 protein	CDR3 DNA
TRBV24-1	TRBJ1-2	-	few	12	CATSDGRYGYTF	TGTGCCACCAGTGATGGGAGGTATGGCTACACCTTC
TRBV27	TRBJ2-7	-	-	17	CASSYNWDIRDSYEQYF	TGTGCCAGCAGTTACAACTGGGACATTAGGGACTCCTACGAGCAGTACTTC
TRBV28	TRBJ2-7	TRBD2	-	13	CASLAGGPYEQYF	TGTGCCAGCTTAGCGGGAGGGCCGTACGAGCAGTACTTC
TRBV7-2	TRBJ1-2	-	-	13	CASSLAGIYGYTF	TGTGCCAGCAGCTTAGCGGGGATTTATGGCTACACCTTC
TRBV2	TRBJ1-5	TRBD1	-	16	CASSGGGSTFYQPQHF	TGTGCCAGCAGTGGAGGGGGCTCTACCTTTTATCAGCCCCAGCACTTT
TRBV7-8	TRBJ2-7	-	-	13	CASSQTMEQEQYF	TGTGCCAGCAGCCAAACAATGGAACAGGAACAGTACTTC
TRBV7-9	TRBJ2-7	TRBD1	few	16	CASSSGRSTGDYEQYF	TGTGCCAGCAGCTCGGGTAGATCGACAGGGGACTACGAGCAGTACTTC
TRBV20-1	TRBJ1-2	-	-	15	CSAPLRAGLPYGYTF	TGCAGTGCGCCTCTTCGTGCGGGACTACCCTATGGCTACACCTTC
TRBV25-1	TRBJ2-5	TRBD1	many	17	CASSEGGDRVGQETQYF	TGTGCCAGCAGTGAAGGGGGCGACAGGGTGGGACAAGAGACCCAGTACTTC
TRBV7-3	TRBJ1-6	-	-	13	CARRGGGNQPLHF	TGTGCCAGGAGGGGGGGCGGCAATCAGCCCCTCCACTTT
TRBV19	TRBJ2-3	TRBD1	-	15	CASDTGQGATDTQYF	TGTGCCAGTGACACGGGACAGGGGGCCACAGATACGCAGTATTTT